The 11 T cell receptor beta chains reported below all come from one sample, sequenced in a study of OX40 agonist ivuxolimab in advanced cancers. Repertoires were generated with immunoSEQ multiplex PCR, while TCRdb's copy carries only in-frame clones and drops some. The data hold about 41,000 clones, with roughly 86% observed a single time. The sample was CD4+ or CD8+ T cells sorted from blood, taken in a trial of the OX40 agonist ivuxolimab. These TCRs come from an adult with an advanced solid tumor such as melanoma, head and neck, liver or kidney cancer.

The chain is built from TRBV6-5 and TRBJ2-3; D is unclear. The CDR3 has 12 residues. CDR1 is MNHEY and CDR2 is SVGAGI in the germline V gene. Trimming shortened V by 5 bases and J by 2 bases, and 5 bases separated the two germline ends. The CDR3 protein is CASSGDTDTQYF. Here the CDR3 DNA reads TGTGCCAGCAGTGGGGACACAGATACGCAGTATTTT.

The chain employs TRBV27 and TRBJ1-4; D remains unclear. The germline gives CDR1 MNHEY, CDR2 SMNVEV (reference sequence). V was clipped by 5 bases and J by 2 bases, with 6 bases between them. This CDR3 region has 13 residues. The CDR3 protein is CASSGQTNEKLFF. The CDR3 nucleotides read TGTGCCAGCAGTGGGCAGACTAATGAAAAACTGTTTTTT.

About this clone itself: A read error may account for a junction end that differs from germline. The chain combines TRBV7-7 with TRBJ2-2; 7 nucleotides agree with TRBD2. CDR3 size: 15 residues. The germline V gene has CDR1 SSHAT and CDR2 FNYEAQ (reference sequence). The DNA of the CDR3 is TGTGCTAGCAGCGGGACCAACCGGGACACCGGGGAGCTGTTTTTT. Its translation: CASSGTNRDTGELFF.

The gene calls are TRBV2 and TRBJ1-4, with D possibly being TRBD1 (5 bases). The CDR3 has 15 residues. The germline gives CDR1 SNHLY, CDR2 FYNNEI. The germline V and J ends were trimmed by 7 bases and 1 base, with 13 bases remaining between them. DNA of the CDR3: TGTGCCAGCATAAGACAGAGGGGAACTAATGAAAAACTGTTTTTT. Protein sequence: CASIRQRGTNEKLFF. Full variable domain (rest looked up from reference TRBV2 and TRBJ1-4): EPEVTQTPSHQVTQMGQEVILRCVPISNHLYFYWYRQILGQKVEFLVSFYNNEISEKSEIFDDQFSVERPDGSNFTLKIRSTKLEDSAMYFCASIRQRGTNEKLFFGSGTQLSVL.

The CDR3 DNA reads TGTGCCAGCAGCTTAGGGCCAGGGAACAATGAGCAGTTCTTC. Its protein product is CASSLGPGNNEQFF. The chain couples TRBV11-2 to TRBJ2-1; weak D call: TRBD1 (5 bases). The germline V and J ends were trimmed by 1 base and 5 bases, with 9 bases remaining between them. The CDR3 is 14 residues long. Germline CDR1 SGHAT, CDR2 FQNNGV.

The chain uses TRBV27 and TRBJ1-2; D gene ambiguous. The length of the CDR3 is 14 residues. Trimming removed 2 bases from V and 4 bases from J, with 11 bases in between. The germline V gene has CDR1 MNHEY and CDR2 SMNVEV (reference sequence). The CDR3 protein is CASSLNSDAYGYTF. CDR3 coding DNA: TGTGCCAGCAGTTTAAACAGCGATGCCTATGGCTACACCTTC.

This chain uses TRBV4-3 with TRBJ2-7, with D perhaps matching TRBD2 (6 bases). CDR3 size: 14 residues. Trimming left V 4 bases short and J 2 bases short, with 12 bases between. Germline CDR1 reads LGHNA; CDR2 reads YSLEER. The CDR3 protein is CASSPGAGTYEQYF. The CDR3 DNA sequence: TGCGCCAGCAGCCCCGGGGCGGGAACCTACGAGCAGTACTTC.

This chain uses TRBV11-2 with TRBJ1-1, with D tentatively TRBD1 (5 bases). From germline, CDR1 is SGHAT and CDR2 FQNNGV. The V and J ends lost 5 bases and 10 bases respectively, with 11 bases between them. This CDR3 contains 11 residues. The CDR3: CASSQGVGAFF. CDR3 DNA sequence: TGTGCCAGCAGCCAAGGGGTCGGAGCTTTCTTT.

The chain recombines TRBV15 with TRBJ2-6, with D unresolved. This CDR3 region has 18 residues. From germline, CDR1 is LNHNV and CDR2 YYDKDF (reference sequence). V dropped 1 base and J dropped 3 bases, with 16 bases sitting between them. The CDR3 DNA follows: TGTGCCACCAGCAGAGTTGAGTTAGGCGGCATTGGGGCCAACGTCCTGACTTTC. This sequence encodes CATSRVELGGIGANVLTF.

The CDR3: CSVGTGPNYGYTF. The CDR3 region has the DNA TGCAGCGTTGGGACAGGGCCGAACTATGGCTACACCTTC. The chain employs TRBV29-1 and TRBJ1-2, with 8 positions matching TRBD1. The V gene's germline CDR1 is SQVTM and CDR2 ANQGSEA. Trimming cost V 4 bases and J 2 bases; bases outside gene matches: 3. The CDR3 loop spans 13 amino acids.

The chain links TRBV14 to TRBJ2-3, with a possible D match to TRBD2 (5 bases). Germline lookup yields CDR1 SGHDN and CDR2 FVKESK. The V and J ends lost 8 bases and 0 bases respectively, with 12 bases between them. The CDR3 runs to 14 residues. The CDR3 DNA follows: TGTGCCAGCGGTCGACGGACTAGCACAGATACGCAGTATTTT. Translating it yields CASGRRTSTDTQYF.